Shown below are 13 T cell receptor beta chains from a single sample sequenced in a study of blood T cell repertoires in COVID-19. The data were produced by immunoSEQ multiplex PCR, yet TCRdb's version contains in-frame clones alone and is incomplete. There are under 95,000 clones in the sample; around 90% occur only once, and roughly 46% lies in the top ten. The sequencing sample was made of peripheral blood. The receptors shown here come from a human donor in a cohort sampled during active COVID-19.

Comments on this clone: Germline is not matched at one junction end, which may reflect a read error. The V gene is TRBV28, the J gene TRBJ2-7; weak D call: TRBD1 (5 bases). The CDR3 sequence is 13 residues long. Germline CDR1 reads MDHEN; CDR2 reads SYDVKM. The CDR3 spells CASSLGHPYGQYF. The CDR3 region has the DNA TGTGCCAGCAGTTTAGGACACCCATACGGGCAGTACTTC.

The chain has TRBV24-1 and TRBJ2-5; the D is unclear. The ends were cut back, 10 bases at V and 1 base at J, with 6 bases in the middle. Germline V gene sequence: CDR1 KGHDR, CDR2 SFDVKD. The CDR3 sequence is 11 residues long. The CDR3 sequence is CATEVQETQYF. Here the CDR3 DNA reads TGTGCCACAGAGGTCCAAGAGACCCAGTACTTC.

The V and J genes are TRBV3-1 (or the pseudogene TRBV3-2) and TRBJ2-5; D unclear. Per the germline V gene, CDR1 is LGHDT and CDR2 is YNNKEL (reference sequence). The V and J ends lost 1 base and 3 bases respectively, with 9 bases between them. The CDR3 runs 14 residues. This CDR3 reads CASSQVRQEETQYF. CDR3 bases: TGTGCCAGCAGCCAAGTAAGGCAGGAAGAGACCCAGTACTTC.

The chain joins TRBV2 to TRBJ2-5, with 10 bases that match TRBD2. The V and J ends lost 7 bases and 0 bases, in that order; junction bases with no gene match: 5. CDR1 is SNHLY, CDR2 FYNNEI, per germline. There are 15 residues in the CDR3. CDR3 coding DNA: TGTGCCAGCATCCTACTAGCGGGGAACCAAGAGACCCAGTACTTC. Amino acid sequence: CASILLAGNQETQYF.

This chain links TRBV12-5 with TRBJ2-5; D uncertain. The CDR3 has 11 amino acids. Trimming removed 5 bases at V and 2 bases at J, with 3 bases between. Germline V gene data show CDR1 as LGHNT and CDR2 as FRNRAP. The CDR3: CASGQQETQYF. For the CDR3, the DNA is TGTGCTAGTGGTCAACAAGAGACCCAGTACTTC.

The chain uses TRBV6-5 and TRBJ1-3; D remains unclear. V lost 0 bases, J lost 3 bases, and 9 bases lay in between. The CDR3 length is 15 residues. Germline V gene data show CDR1 as MNHEY and CDR2 as SVGAGI. CDR3 nucleotide sequence: TGTGCCAGCAGTTACTCAGGAGGGAATGGAAACACCATATATTTT. Its translation is CASSYSGGNGNTIYF.

V is TRBV7-2 and J is TRBJ1-1; possible D gene TRBD1, 5 bases. The CDR3 runs 17 residues. V shed 1 base and J shed 0 bases, with 15 bases lying between them. Germline V gene data show CDR1 as SGHTA and CDR2 as FQGNSA. CDR3 loop: CASSLVFQGTMNTEAFF. In nucleotides, the CDR3 is TGTGCCAGCAGCTTAGTTTTCCAGGGAACCATGAACACTGAAGCTTTCTTT.

The rearrangement uses TRBV18 and TRBJ2-5, with 9 bases aligning to TRBD2. V was clipped by 3 bases and J by 5 bases; unmatched bases: 4. The CDR3 spans 14 residues. Germline V gene sequence: CDR1 KGHSH, CDR2 LQKENI. CDR3: CASSPSGRQETQYF. CDR3 DNA: TGTGCCAGCTCACCTAGCGGGAGACAGGAGACCCAGTACTTC.

V is TRBV24-1 and J is TRBJ2-2, with 7 bases matching TRBD1. CDR3 size: 15 residues. Trimming cost V 6 bases and J 5 bases; bases outside gene matches: 8. The germline V gene encodes CDR1 KGHDR and CDR2 SFDVKD. The CDR3 protein is CATSYRQGGTGELFF. The CDR3, as DNA: TGTGCCACCAGTTACCGACAGGGTGGGACCGGGGAGCTGTTTTTT.

The V and J genes are TRBV28 and TRBJ1-4; 9 bases align to TRBD1. The germline V gene has CDR1 MDHEN and CDR2 SYDVKM. The CDR3 is made up of 15 amino acids. The V gene end was trimmed by 5 bases and the J gene end by 7 bases; junction bases not matched to a gene: 8. CDR3 in DNA: TGTGCCAGCAGTGTTCTGACAGGGGGTAGTGAAAAACTGTTTTTT. Its protein product is CASSVLTGGSEKLFF.

This chain connects TRBV10-3 to TRBJ1-1, with TRBD1 as a possible D gene (6 bases). Germline CDR1 reads ENHRY; CDR2 reads SYGVKD. This CDR3 has 14 amino acids. V lost 8 bases, J lost 2 bases, and 15 bases lay in between. CDR3 bases: TGTGCCATCTCCCCCTTAGGGGGTAACACTGAAGCTTTCTTT. This gives the protein CAISPLGGNTEAFF.

This chain links TRBV27 with TRBJ1-2, with TRBD1 as a possible D gene (5 bases). Per the germline V gene, CDR1 is MNHEY and CDR2 is SMNVEV (reference sequence). V shed 6 bases and J shed 5 bases, with 13 bases lying between them. The CDR3 runs to 13 residues. The CDR3 is CASRGRTTYGYTF. In DNA, the CDR3 is TGTGCCAGCAGGGGGAGGACAACTTATGGCTACACCTTC.

The chain employs TRBV15 and TRBJ2-7; 8 bases align to TRBD1. The CDR3 is 14 amino acids. Germline V gives CDR1 LNHNV, CDR2 YYDKDF (reference sequence). V trimming: 1 base; J trimming: 3 bases; junction bases outside the gene matches: 2. In DNA, the CDR3 is TGTGCCACCAGCAGAGCAGGACAGGGCTACGAGCAGTACTTC. This sequence encodes CATSRAGQGYEQYF.